The clone carrying this T cell receptor beta chain has at least ten counts. What it binds is unknown. This CDR3 is 14 amino acids long. Per germline, CDR1 DFQATT and CDR2 SNEGSKA (reference sequence). The J segment lost 6 bases and the V segment lost 1 base, leaving 9 bases of the junction unmatched. These data belong to a study of immune heterogeneity within non-small cell lung tumors. Study details: The composition of the tumors was a handful of squamous cell carcinomas, 10 non-squamous carcinomas and 1 not otherwise specified. Findings of the study overall: Higher local tumor mutational burden went with moderately higher local T-cell clonality, R around 0.35. Tumor sites within a patient were found to share identical dominant CDR3 beta clonotypes, and site-unique high-frequency clones were also present.

Amplifying TCR beta CDR3 involved multiplex PCR carried out with 32 V and 13 J primers. TCRdb reanalysed the multiplex PCR reads using MiXCR and keeps one entry per CDR3 protein. The sample contains around 11,000 distinct CDR3 sequences, around 30% of which appear only once. Bulk tumor gDNA, roughly 600 ng per sample, served as the TCR template. Surgical sampling yielded several biopsies per primary tumor (spaced far apart). The cohort was untreated, with newly diagnosed non-small cell lung cancer undergoing curative surgery. The donor pool consisted of newly diagnosed non-small cell lung cancer patients who were having surgery with curative intent.

The rearrangement links TRBV20-1 to TRBJ2-7; 7 positions agree with TRBD2. The receptor was isolated from a woman in her fifties or sixties with non-small cell lung cancer. Sequencing was carried out using lung tumor tissue. The CDR3 region is CSARGGTTPGEQYF. The CDR3 nucleotides read TGCAGTGCTAGAGGAGGGACTACGCCGGGCGAGCAGTACTTC.